These 16 T cell receptor beta chains were sequenced from one sample in a study of shared clonotypes between healthy human individuals. Repertoires were generated with immunoSEQ multiplex PCR, while TCRdb's copy carries only in-frame clones and drops some. The table lists roughly 2.5 million clones, roughly 92% of them singletons. The sample taken for sequencing was naive CD4+ T cells sorted from blood. Noted subset: CD45RA+ positively selected. The receptors were gathered from a young man in good health.

This clone has just one count. V and J are TRBV11-2 and TRBJ2-3, with D possibly being TRBD1 or TRBD2 (6 bases each). This CDR3 spans 13 amino acids. With 3 bases removed from V and 9 bases from J, the gap between germline ends came to 13 bases. Germline CDR1 SGHAT, CDR2 FQNNGV. The CDR3 is CASSLGQTSTQYF. The CDR3 DNA sequence: TGTGCCAGCAGCTTGGGACAAACTAGCACGCAGTATTTT.

The V call is TRBV30, the J call TRBJ2-7, with D possibly being TRBD1 (6 bases). V was shortened by 3 bases and J by 3 bases, with 12 bases between the two germline ends. The CDR3 has 13 amino acids. Germline lookup yields CDR1 GTSNPN and CDR2 SVGIG (reference sequence). Here the CDR3 DNA reads TGTGCCTGGAGCTCGGGACACCTCTACGAGCAGTACTTC. Its translation is CAWSSGHLYEQYF. The entire variable domain, with the rest obtained from reference TRBV30 and TRBJ2-7, is as follows: SQTIHQWPATLVQPVGSPLSLECTVEGTSNPNLYWYRQAAGRGLQLLFYSVGIGQISSEVPQNLSASRPQDRQFILSSKKLLLSDSGFYLCAWSSGHLYEQYFGPGTRLTVT.

The chain couples TRBV7-2 to TRBJ1-3; weak D call: TRBD1 (5 bases). This CDR3 spans 16 amino acids. Germline CDR1 is SGHTA and CDR2 is FQGNSA. V was trimmed by 2 bases and J by 0 bases, leaving 11 bases between them. The CDR3 nucleotides are TGTGCCAGCAGCTTACGGGACGGATACTCTGGAAACACCATATATTTT. Protein sequence: CASSLRDGYSGNTIYF.

The V and J genes are TRBV4-1 and TRBJ2-7; possible D gene TRBD1, 5 bases. The CDR3 contains 17 residues. In germline, CDR1 is MGHRA, CDR2 YSYEKL. Trimming cost V 2 bases and J 0 bases, with 17 bases left between them. The CDR3 bases are TGCGCCAGCAGCCAATCAGGACACGTAGCTAGCTCCTACGAGCAGTACTTC. Its translation: CASSQSGHVASSYEQYF.

This clone has only a few counts. This chain links TRBV19 with TRBJ1-1; no clear D gene. Germline V gene data show CDR1 as LNHDA and CDR2 as SQIVND (reference sequence). The CDR3 covers 14 residues. V lost 4 bases and J lost 10, with 19 bases in between. CDR3: CASSNEARQSVAFF. CDR3 nucleotides: TGTGCCAGTAGTAACGAAGCTAGGCAGTCGGTAGCTTTCTTT.

The V and J genes are TRBV6-5 and TRBJ2-2, with D perhaps matching TRBD2 (5 bases). V shed 6 bases and J shed 2 bases, with 10 bases lying between them. Germline V gene sequence: CDR1 MNHEY, CDR2 SVGAGI. This CDR3 region has 14 residues. CDR3 sequence reads: CASSRTPNTGELFF. CDR3 DNA sequence: TGTGCCAGCAGCCGGACTCCTAACACCGGGGAGCTGTTTTTT.

The V gene is TRBV19, the J gene TRBJ2-5; D is unclear. Germline CDR1 is LNHDA and CDR2 is SQIVND (reference sequence). The CDR3 totals 13 residues. With 2 bases removed from V and 6 bases from J, the gap between germline ends came to 10 bases. The CDR3 region is CASSITSAKTQYF. DNA of the CDR3: TGTGCCAGTAGTATAACCAGCGCAAAGACCCAGTACTTC.

Details on this clone: Other DNA sequences in the sample encode the same CDR3. The chain joins TRBV5-4 to TRBJ2-6, with 10 bases lining up with TRBD1. CDR1 is SGHNT and CDR2 is YYREEE in the germline V gene (reference sequence). This CDR3 spans 17 amino acids. Trimming cost V 3 bases and J 7 bases; bases outside gene matches: 10. CDR3 amino acids: CASSSGQGVSGANVLTF. The CDR3, as DNA: TGTGCCAGCAGCTCCGGACAGGGGGTATCGGGAGCCAACGTCCTGACTTTC. Supplemented by reference TRBV5-4 and TRBJ2-6, the full variable domain reads ETGVTQSPTHLIKTRGQQVTLRCSSQSGHNTVSWYQQALGQGPQFIFQYYREEENGRGNFPPRFSGLQFPNYSSELNVNALELDDSALYLCASSSGQGVSGANVLTFGAGSRLTVL.

The chain carries TRBV7-2 and TRBJ1-2, with D unresolved. This CDR3 region has 13 residues. Germline CDR1 is SGHTA and CDR2 is FQGNSA. V lost 2 bases and J 4 bases, leaving 8 bases between the germline ends. CDR3 in amino acids: CASSLYFSYGYTF. CDR3 in DNA: TGTGCCAGCAGCTTATATTTTAGCTATGGCTACACCTTC.

The V gene is TRBV6-5, the J gene TRBJ2-1; 7 bases fit TRBD2. Per the germline V gene, CDR1 is MNHEY and CDR2 is SVGAGI. The ends lost 5 bases at V and 6 bases at J; junction bases unmatched: 10. The CDR3 has 15 residues. CDR3 loop: CASSNGGLGGNEQFF. In DNA form, the CDR3 reads TGTGCCAGCAGTAATGGAGGACTAGGTGGCAATGAGCAGTTCTTC.

J is TRBJ1-2 and V is TRBV6-1; TRBD1 might be the D (5 bases). The germline gives CDR1 MNHNS, CDR2 SASEGT. Trimming took 5 bases from V and 8 from J, leaving 12 bases between them. The CDR3 extends over 12 amino acids. The CDR3 DNA reads TGTGCCAGCAGTCGGGGGGAGAGGGGCTACACCTTC. Translating it yields CASSRGERGYTF.

In nucleotides, the CDR3 is TGTGCCAGCAGTTCTTGGATATACAATGAGCAGTTCTTC. Amino acid sequence: CASSSWIYNEQFF. This chain links TRBV6-5 with TRBJ2-1, with D unresolved. Trimming shortened V by 4 bases and J by 4 bases, and 8 bases separated the two germline ends. CDR3 length: 13 residues. From germline, CDR1 is MNHEY and CDR2 SVGAGI.

The rearrangement joins TRBV19 to TRBJ2-3; a possible D gene is TRBD2 (6 bases). This CDR3 comprises 11 residues. From germline, CDR1 is LNHDA and CDR2 SQIVND (reference sequence). The V gene lost 7 bases and the J gene lost 5 bases, with 7 bases spanning the gap. This CDR3 reads CASTGGDTQYF. Written as DNA, the CDR3 is TGTGCCAGTACCGGGGGAGATACGCAGTATTTT.

A note on this clone: The identical CDR3 is also encoded by other nucleotide sequences in the sample. The chain employs TRBV5-1 and TRBJ1-3, with TRBD1 matching over 8 bases. There are 16 residues in the CDR3. Looked up from germline, CDR1 is SGHRS and CDR2 is YFSETQ. V lost 3 bases and J lost 0; bases outside the gene matches: 5. CDR3 nucleotides: TGCGCCAGCAGCTCGACAGGGGTGGACTCTGGAAACACCATATATTTT. Residues: CASSSTGVDSGNTIYF.

The chain joins TRBV27 to TRBJ2-5; unclear D gene. V dropped 6 bases and J dropped 2 bases, with 16 bases sitting between them. This CDR3 region has 15 residues. Germline V gene sequence: CDR1 MNHEY, CDR2 SMNVEV (reference sequence). CDR3: CASSTLGSLQETQYF. The CDR3 coding sequence is TGTGCCAGCAGCACCCTCGGTAGTTTACAAGAGACCCAGTACTTC.

In nucleotides, the CDR3 is TGTGCCAGCAGCTTCGAAACAGGGGGTAATTCACCCCTCCACTTT. Translation: CASSFETGGNSPLHF. The chain has TRBV7-9 and TRBJ1-6; 8 nucleotides match TRBD1. After removal of 3 bases from V and 6 bases from J, the junction contained 4 bases not matched to a gene. This CDR3 is 15 amino acids long. CDR1 and CDR2 (germline): SEHNR, FQNEAQ (reference sequence).